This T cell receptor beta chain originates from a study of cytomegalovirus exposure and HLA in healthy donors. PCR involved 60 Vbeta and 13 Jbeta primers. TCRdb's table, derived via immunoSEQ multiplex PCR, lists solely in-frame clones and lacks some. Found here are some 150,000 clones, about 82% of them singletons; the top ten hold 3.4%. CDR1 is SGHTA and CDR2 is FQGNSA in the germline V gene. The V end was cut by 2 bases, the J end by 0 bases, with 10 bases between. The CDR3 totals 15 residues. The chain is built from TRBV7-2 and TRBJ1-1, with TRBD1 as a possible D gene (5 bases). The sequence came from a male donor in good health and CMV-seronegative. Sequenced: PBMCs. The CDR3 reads CASSLPRGLNTEAFF. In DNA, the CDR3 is TGTGCCAGCAGCTTACCGCGGGGCCTGAACACTGAAGCTTTCTTT. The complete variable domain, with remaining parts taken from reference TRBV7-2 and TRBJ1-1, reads GAGVSQSPSNKVTEKGKDVELRCDPISGHTALYWYRQSLGQGLEFLIYFQGNSAPDKSGLPSDRFSAERTGGSVSTLTIQRTQQEDSAVYLCASSLPRGLNTEAFFGQGTRLTVV.